The 10 T cell receptor beta chains below all came from one sample that was sequenced in a study of T cell responses to AZD1222 COVID-19 vaccine. The assay was immunoSEQ multiplex PCR, and TCRdb's table has in-frame clones only and misses some. This table has about 190,000 clones, around 93% appearing once. Sequenced material: peripheral blood, taken on day 0 of AZD1222 vaccination. The receptors here all came from an adult in good health.

A single count supports this clone. The rearrangement joins TRBV28 to TRBJ2-7; possible D gene TRBD1, 5 bases. The CDR3 extends over 13 amino acids. In germline, CDR1 is MDHEN, CDR2 SYDVKM. The V and J ends lost 2 bases and 2 bases respectively, with 7 bases between them. For the CDR3, the DNA is TGTGCCAGCAGTTTACAGGGCCCCTACGAGCAGTACTTC. Translating it yields CASSLQGPYEQYF.

In this sample, this clone turned up once. The DNA of the CDR3 is TGTGCCAGCAGCCCCCGGGACAGCACGGAAGCTTTCTTT. It encodes CASSPRDSTEAFF. The V and J genes are TRBV7-9 and TRBJ1-1; TRBD1 aligns across 7 bases. Trimming cost V 5 bases and J 8 bases; bases outside gene matches: 8. The length of the CDR3 is 13 residues. CDR1 is SEHNR and CDR2 is FQNEAQ in the germline V gene (reference sequence).

Only one count was recorded for this clone. V is TRBV19 and J is TRBJ2-1; TRBD1 aligns across 7 bases. The CDR3 runs to 13 residues. The ends lost 6 bases at V and 5 bases at J; junction bases unmatched: 4. Germline V gene sequence: CDR1 LNHDA, CDR2 SQIVND (reference sequence). In DNA form, the CDR3 reads TGTGCCAGTAGAAGAACAGGGGACAATGAGCAGTTCTTC. Residues: CASRRTGDNEQFF.

This clone was detected only once. The chain couples TRBV28 to TRBJ2-1; D gene uncertain. Germline V lookup: CDR1 MDHEN, CDR2 SYDVKM. This CDR3 is 9 amino acids long. The ends were cut back, 3 bases at V and 9 bases at J, with 0 bases in the middle. CDR3 residues: CASSFEQFF. The CDR3 nucleotides are TGTGCCAGCAGTTTTGAGCAGTTCTTC.

The chain employs TRBV30 and TRBJ1-2, with 9 bases that match TRBD1. This CDR3 has 12 residues. Trimming removed 8 bases from V and 3 bases from J; junction bases left unmatched: 4. The germline V gene has CDR1 GTSNPN and CDR2 SVGIG (reference sequence). CDR3 in amino acids: CAGDREHYGYTF. For the CDR3, the DNA is TGTGCCGGGGACAGGGAGCACTATGGCTACACCTTC. The full variable domain, in which reference TRBV30 and TRBJ1-2 provide the parts outside the CDR3, is SQTIHQWPATLVQPVGSPLSLECTVEGTSNPNLYWYRQAAGRGLQLLFYSVGIGQISSEVPQNLSASRPQDRQFILSSKKLLLSDSGFYLCAGDREHYGYTFGSGTRLTVV.

The chain carries TRBV18 and TRBJ1-1; unclear D gene. Trimming took off 4 bases at V and 5 bases at J, with 11 bases between the two ends. The CDR3 extends over 13 amino acids. Germline loops: CDR1 KGHSH, CDR2 LQKENI. The CDR3 sequence: CASSLNAGTEAFF. The CDR3 DNA reads TGTGCCAGCTCACTAAACGCCGGAACTGAAGCTTTCTTT.

This sequence joins TRBV6-1 and TRBJ2-1; TRBD2 aligns across 12 bases. This CDR3 has 18 residues. Germline V gene lookup returns CDR1 MNHNS and CDR2 SASEGT. Trimming took 1 base from V and 4 from J; bases not matched to a gene: 8. CDR3 residues: CASSEGGLAGLFYNEQFF. The CDR3 DNA reads TGTGCCAGCAGTGAAGGGGGACTAGCGGGCCTATTTTACAATGAGCAGTTCTTC.

The chain employs TRBV29-1 and TRBJ2-7, with TRBD1 matching over 7 bases. Germline V CDR1 and CDR2: SQVTM, ANQGSEA. Losses at the gene ends were 7 bases for V and 5 bases for J; bases not matched to a gene: 11. The CDR3 consists of 13 residues. CDR3 in amino acids: CSAGKTGDHEQYF. The CDR3 region has the DNA TGCAGCGCGGGAAAAACAGGGGACCACGAGCAGTACTTC.

Concerning this clone: Its ends do not fully match the called genes, so a read error is possible. The rearrangement uses TRBV7-9 and TRBJ2-7; a weak D match, TRBD1 (5 bases). This CDR3 has 13 amino acids. Looked up from germline, CDR1 is SEHNR and CDR2 is FQNEAQ (reference sequence). The CDR3 sequence: CASSSTLRGIPDF. CDR3 nucleotide sequence: TGTGCCAGCAGCTCAACCCTAAGGGGTATTCCCGACTTC. The variable domain in full, with the rest retrieved from reference TRBV7-9 and TRBJ2-7, is DTGVSQNPRHKITKRGQNVTFRCDPISEHNRLYWYRQTLGQGPEFLTYFQNEAQLEKSRLLSDRFSAERPKGSFSTLEIQRTEQGDSAMYLCASSSTLRGIPDFGPGTRLTVT.

The V gene is TRBV7-9, the J gene TRBJ2-5; no clear D gene. V was cut by 6 bases and J by 5 bases, with 7 bases left in between. Germline V gives CDR1 SEHNR, CDR2 FQNEAQ (reference sequence). The CDR3 consists of 11 residues. In DNA, the CDR3 is TGTGCCAGCAGTTCTGGGGAGACCCAGTACTTC. Its protein is CASSSGETQYF.